One and the same sample provided the 18 T cell receptor beta chains below, sequenced in a study of long-term antiretroviral therapy in people with HIV. immunoSEQ v3.0 was run at survey level. Using immunoSEQ multiplex PCR, the repertoire was profiled, and TCRdb retains in-frame clones only, with some absent. The repertoire includes about 30,000 clones, about 82% of them detected once, and roughly 9.5% sits in the top ten. Sequenced material: unsorted PBMCs, taken 3 years after starting antiretroviral therapy. The source is a man aged 35 to 55 with HIV.

The chain uses TRBV27 and TRBJ2-2; TRBD2 agrees at 9 bases. Germline loops: CDR1 MNHEY, CDR2 SMNVEV (reference sequence). There are 18 residues in the CDR3. The junction had 15 bases not matched to a gene; V was cut back by 4 bases and J by 6 bases. The CDR3 DNA is TGTGCCAGCAGTTCGTTCTGGACTAGCGCTAATGGGGCCGGGGAGCTGTTTTTT. Encoded protein: CASSSFWTSANGAGELFF.

This clone was observed a handful of times. The chain joins TRBV4-3 to TRBJ2-1; 10 bases map to TRBD1. Germline loops: CDR1 LGHNA, CDR2 YSLEER. Trimming removed 2 bases from V and 8 bases from J; junction bases left unmatched: 9. There are 16 residues in the CDR3. For the CDR3, the DNA is TGCGCCAGCAGCCAATGGGGTGGGACAGGGGTGGATGAGCAGTTCTTC. Amino acids: CASSQWGGTGVDEQFF.

This clone appeared once. The CDR3 nucleotides read TGCGCCAGCAGTCCGGACAGGGGAGGAGACACCGGGGAGCTGTTTTTT. It is translated as CASSPDRGGDTGELFF. The gene calls are TRBV10-1 and TRBJ2-2; 9 bases align to TRBD1. The trim removed 5 bases at V and 3 bases at J, leaving 7 bases unmatched. The CDR3 is made up of 16 amino acids. Germline CDR1 and CDR2: WNHNN and SYGVQD (reference sequence).

The chain employs TRBV7-9 and TRBJ2-7, with no clear D. CDR1 and CDR2 (germline): SEHNR, FQNEAQ (reference sequence). The length of the CDR3 is 14 residues. Deletions cut 4 bases from V and 4 bases from J, with 14 bases between. Written as DNA, the CDR3 is TGTGCCAGCAGCTCCGCCGGGTCGGAGTACGAGCAGTACTTC. It encodes CASSSAGSEYEQYF.

The chain uses TRBV18 and TRBJ2-7, with D perhaps matching TRBD2 (5 bases). CDR1 and CDR2 from the germline V gene are KGHSH and LQKENI. The germline V and J ends were trimmed by 3 bases and 0 bases, with 12 bases remaining between them. This CDR3 comprises 15 residues. The CDR3, as DNA: TGTGCCAGCTCACCTGGCGGGTTGAGCTCCTACGAGCAGTACTTC. This sequence encodes CASSPGGLSSYEQYF.

The rearrangement uses TRBV28 and TRBJ1-2, with D possibly being TRBD1 (6 bases). Germline V gives CDR1 MDHEN, CDR2 SYDVKM. The CDR3 runs 17 residues. With 6 bases removed from V and 3 bases from J, the gap between germline ends came to 23 bases. The CDR3 coding sequence is TGTGCCAGCAGCACAGGGTTTAGTCAAATCTTGGACTATGGCTACACCTTC. This translates into CASSTGFSQILDYGYTF.

The chain carries TRBV18 and TRBJ1-5, with 8 bases that match TRBD1. The germline gives CDR1 KGHSH, CDR2 LQKENI. This CDR3 spans 16 amino acids. Unmatched junction bases numbered 8, after V lost 6 bases and J lost 1 base. The chain's CDR3 is CASSSSRTGSNQPQHF. The CDR3 nucleotides read TGTGCCAGCTCCAGCAGTCGGACAGGGAGCAATCAGCCCCAGCATTTT. Variable domain in full (rest from reference TRBV18 and TRBJ1-5): NAGVMQNPRHLVRRRGQEARLRCSPMKGHSHVYWYRQLPEEGLKFMVYLQKENIIDESGMPKERFSAEFPKEGPSILRIQQVVRGDSAAYFCASSSSRTGSNQPQHFGDGTRLSIL.

DNA of the CDR3: TGTGCCAGCAGTCATTCCGGGACAGGGGCCTACGAGCAGTACTTC. It specifies CASSHSGTGAYEQYF. The genes are TRBV6-5 and TRBJ2-7, with 10 bases identical to TRBD1. Trimming at V came to 5 bases and at J to 2 bases, leaving 6 bases not matched to a gene. The CDR3 has 15 residues. Germline lookup yields CDR1 MNHEY and CDR2 SVGAGI.

The chain employs TRBV27 and TRBJ1-2, with 10 bases aligning to TRBD1. The CDR3 extends over 15 amino acids. V gave up 4 bases and J gave up 3 bases; unmatched junction bases: 5. Germline lookup yields CDR1 MNHEY and CDR2 SMNVEV (reference sequence). The CDR3 loop is CASSSPGQGYYGYTF. Here the CDR3 DNA reads TGTGCCAGCAGTTCACCGGGACAGGGGTACTATGGCTACACCTTC.

The rearrangement joins TRBV14 to TRBJ2-1, with no clear D. CDR3 size: 15 residues. The V gene lost 0 bases and the J gene lost 2 bases, with 8 bases spanning the gap. Germline lookup yields CDR1 SGHDN and CDR2 FVKESK. The CDR3 here is CASSQDGYTYNEQFF. The DNA for the CDR3 is TGTGCCAGCAGCCAAGATGGGTACACCTACAATGAGCAGTTCTTC. Full variable domain (rest looked up from reference TRBV14 and TRBJ2-1): EAGVTQFPSHSVIEKGQTVTLRCDPISGHDNLYWYRRVMGKEIKFLLHFVKESKQDESGMPNNRFLAERTGGTYSTLKVQPAELEDSGVYFCASSQDGYTYNEQFFGPGTRLTVL.

V and J are TRBV7-8 and TRBJ2-7, with TRBD2 identical over 7 bases. From germline, CDR1 is SGHVS and CDR2 FQNEAQ. The CDR3 length is 16 residues. The V segment lost 5 bases and the J segment 0 bases; nucleotides outside the gene matches: 10. The DNA of the CDR3 is TGTGCCAGCAGCCCTAGAGCTAGCGGAAGCTCCTACGAGCAGTACTTC. Translated: CASSPRASGSSYEQYF.

This chain links TRBV27 with TRBJ2-1, with 10 nucleotides matching TRBD2. With 10 bases clipped from V and 7 bases from J, the junction kept 7 bases outside the gene matches. The CDR3 length is 13 residues. The V gene's germline CDR1 is MNHEY and CDR2 SMNVEV (reference sequence). CDR3 DNA: TGTGCCACGGGAGCGGGAGGGGTGAATGAGCAGTTCTTC. It encodes CATGAGGVNEQFF.

The chain recombines TRBV7-2 with TRBJ1-1, with a possible D match to TRBD1 (5 bases). CDR3 length equals 14 residues. Germline V gene lookup returns CDR1 SGHTA and CDR2 FQGNSA. With 1 base removed from V and 3 bases from J, the gap between germline ends came to 9 bases. DNA for the CDR3: TGTGCCAGCAGCTTAGACAGGTATTACACTGAAGCTTTCTTT. Translating gives CASSLDRYYTEAFF.

The chain couples TRBV4-3 to TRBJ2-1; a weak D match, TRBD2 (6 bases). The V gene's germline CDR1 is LGHNA and CDR2 YSLEER. This CDR3 has 16 residues. V was cut by 4 bases and J by 0 bases, with 13 bases left in between. The CDR3 DNA reads TGCGCCAGCAGCCTTACTAGCCCCAGCTCCTACAATGAGCAGTTCTTC. Amino acid sequence: CASSLTSPSSYNEQFF.

The chain joins TRBV6-1 to TRBJ2-1; 7 bases fit TRBD2. The CDR3 has 17 amino acids. The germline CDR1 and CDR2 sequences are MNHNS and SASEGT. V gave up 2 bases and J gave up 5 bases; unmatched junction bases: 12. The DNA of the CDR3 is TGTGCCAGCAGTGAAACTTTTTTTCGGGGGGATAACAATGAGCAGTTCTTC. It is translated as CASSETFFRGDNNEQFF.

This clone was detected only a few times. V is TRBV7-8 and J is TRBJ2-2; no clear D gene. Trimming left V 5 bases short and J 1 base short, with 11 bases between. This CDR3 contains 15 residues. Germline values: CDR1 SGHVS, CDR2 FQNEAQ. CDR3 amino acids: CASSPRLENTGELFF. The CDR3 DNA sequence: TGTGCCAGCAGCCCACGACTCGAGAACACCGGGGAGCTGTTTTTT.

The gene calls are TRBV7-3 and TRBJ2-5; 7 bases map to TRBD2. Germline CDR1 SGHTA, CDR2 FQGTGA. The trim removed 4 bases at V and 5 bases at J, leaving 7 bases unmatched. This CDR3 has 14 amino acids. CDR3 sequence: CASSSGLPPETQYF. In DNA, the CDR3 is TGTGCCAGCAGCTCGGGACTACCCCCGGAGACCCAGTACTTC.

A single count supports this clone. The CDR3 protein is CASSLERYTEAFF. CDR3 DNA sequence: TGTGCCAGCAGCTTGGAGAGGTACACTGAAGCTTTCTTT. The chain employs TRBV5-4 and TRBJ1-1; D is undetermined. In germline, CDR1 is SGHNT, CDR2 YYREEE (reference sequence). The CDR3 has 13 amino acids. The V gene lost 0 bases and the J gene lost 3 bases, with 6 bases spanning the gap. Based on the CDR3 plus reference TRBV5-4 and TRBJ1-1, the full variable domain is ETGVTQSPTHLIKTRGQQVTLRCSSQSGHNTVSWYQQALGQGPQFIFQYYREEENGRGNFPPRFSGLQFPNYSSELNVNALELDDSALYLCASSLERYTEAFFGQGTRLTVV.